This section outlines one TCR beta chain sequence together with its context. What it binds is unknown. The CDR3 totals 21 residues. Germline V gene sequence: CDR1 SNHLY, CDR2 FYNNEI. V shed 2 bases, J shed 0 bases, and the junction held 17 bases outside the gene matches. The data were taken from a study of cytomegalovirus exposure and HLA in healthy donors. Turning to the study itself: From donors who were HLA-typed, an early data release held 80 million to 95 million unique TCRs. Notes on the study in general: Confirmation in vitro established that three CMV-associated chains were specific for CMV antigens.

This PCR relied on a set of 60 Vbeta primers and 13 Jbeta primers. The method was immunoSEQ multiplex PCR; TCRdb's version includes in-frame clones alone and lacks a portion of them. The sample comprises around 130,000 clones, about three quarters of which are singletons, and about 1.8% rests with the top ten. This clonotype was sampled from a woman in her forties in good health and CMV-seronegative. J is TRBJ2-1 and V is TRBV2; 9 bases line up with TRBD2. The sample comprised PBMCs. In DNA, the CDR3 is TGTGCCAGCAGTGAAAGTATTGAAGTACTAGCGGGCCTCCTCTCCTACAATGAGCAGTTCTTC. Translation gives CASSESIEVLAGLLSYNEQFF.